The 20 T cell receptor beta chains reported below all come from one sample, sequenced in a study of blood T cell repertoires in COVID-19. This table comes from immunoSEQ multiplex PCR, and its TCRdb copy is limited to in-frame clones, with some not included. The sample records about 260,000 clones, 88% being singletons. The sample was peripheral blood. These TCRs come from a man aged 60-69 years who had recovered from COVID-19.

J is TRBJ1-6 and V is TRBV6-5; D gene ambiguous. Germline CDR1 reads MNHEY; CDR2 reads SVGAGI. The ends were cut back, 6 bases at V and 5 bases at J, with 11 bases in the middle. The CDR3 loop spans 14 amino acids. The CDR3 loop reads CASSGAVDNSPLHF. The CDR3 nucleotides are TGTGCCAGCAGCGGCGCGGTTGATAATTCACCCCTCCACTTT.

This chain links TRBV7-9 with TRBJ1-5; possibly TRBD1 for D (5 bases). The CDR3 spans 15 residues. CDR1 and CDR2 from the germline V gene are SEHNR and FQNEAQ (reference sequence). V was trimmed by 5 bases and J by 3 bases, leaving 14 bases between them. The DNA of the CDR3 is TGTGCCAGCAGCCATACGGACACCGACAATCAGCCCCAGCATTTT. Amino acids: CASSHTDTDNQPQHF.

Here the CDR3 DNA reads TGTGCCAGCAGCTTAAAGGGCAACCCTGGAGGAAGTCAGCCCCAGCATTTT. Encoded protein: CASSLKGNPGGSQPQHF. The chain couples TRBV7-8 to TRBJ1-5; the D is unclear. The V and J ends lost 2 bases and 6 bases respectively, with 20 bases between them. The germline V gene has CDR1 SGHVS and CDR2 FQNEAQ. The CDR3 sequence is 17 residues long.

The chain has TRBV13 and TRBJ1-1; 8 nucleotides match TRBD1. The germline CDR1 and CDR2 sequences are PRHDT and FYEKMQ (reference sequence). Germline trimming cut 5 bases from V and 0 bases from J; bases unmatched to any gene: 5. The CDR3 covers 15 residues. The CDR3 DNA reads TGTGCCAGCAGCCACAGGGGGTTCGTGAACACTGAAGCTTTCTTT. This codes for CASSHRGFVNTEAFF.

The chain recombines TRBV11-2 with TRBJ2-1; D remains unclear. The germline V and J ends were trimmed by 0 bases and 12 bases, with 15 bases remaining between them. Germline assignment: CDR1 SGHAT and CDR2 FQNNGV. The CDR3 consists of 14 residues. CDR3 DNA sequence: TGTGCCAGCAGCTTAGATAGTGGGCTCCAGTGGCAGTTCTTC. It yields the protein CASSLDSGLQWQFF.

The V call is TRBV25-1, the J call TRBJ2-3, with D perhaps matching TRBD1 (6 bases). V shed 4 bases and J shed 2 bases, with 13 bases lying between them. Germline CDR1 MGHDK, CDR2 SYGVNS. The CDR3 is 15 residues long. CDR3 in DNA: TGTGCCAGCAGTGCCCTACAGGGAAACACAGATACGCAGTATTTT. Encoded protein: CASSALQGNTDTQYF.

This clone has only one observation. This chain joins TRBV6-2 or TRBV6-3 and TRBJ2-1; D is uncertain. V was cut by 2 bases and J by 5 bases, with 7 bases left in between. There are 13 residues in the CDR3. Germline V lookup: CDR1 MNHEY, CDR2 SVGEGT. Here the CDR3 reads CASSYGRNNEQFF. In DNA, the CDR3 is TGTGCCAGCAGTTACGGCCGAAACAATGAGCAGTTCTTC.

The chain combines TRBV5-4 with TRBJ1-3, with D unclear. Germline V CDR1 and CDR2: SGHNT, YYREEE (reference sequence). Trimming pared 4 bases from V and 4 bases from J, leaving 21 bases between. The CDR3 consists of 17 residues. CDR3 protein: CASSNFQVLATGNTIYF. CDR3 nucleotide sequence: TGTGCCAGCAGCAACTTTCAGGTCCTCGCCACCGGAAACACCATATATTTT.

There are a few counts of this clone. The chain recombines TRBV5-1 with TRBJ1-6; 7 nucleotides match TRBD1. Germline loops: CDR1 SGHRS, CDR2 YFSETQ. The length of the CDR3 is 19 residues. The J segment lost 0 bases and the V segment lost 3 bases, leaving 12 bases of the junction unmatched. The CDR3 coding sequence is TGCGCCAGCAGCTCAAGGGGGCCGCTAGGGAGCTCCTATAATTCACCCCTCCACTTT. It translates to CASSSRGPLGSSYNSPLHF. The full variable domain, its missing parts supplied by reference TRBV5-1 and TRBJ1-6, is KAGVTQTPRYLIKTRGQQVTLSCSPISGHRSVSWYQQTPGQGLQFLFEYFSETQRNKGNFPGRFSGRQFSNSRSEMNVSTLELGDSALYLCASSSRGPLGSSYNSPLHFGNGTRLTVT.

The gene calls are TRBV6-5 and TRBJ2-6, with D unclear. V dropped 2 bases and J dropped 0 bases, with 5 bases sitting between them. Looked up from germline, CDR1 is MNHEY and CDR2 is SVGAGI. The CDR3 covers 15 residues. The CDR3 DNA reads TGTGCCAGCAGTTACGTGAGCTCTGGGGCCAACGTCCTGACTTTC. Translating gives CASSYVSSGANVLTF.

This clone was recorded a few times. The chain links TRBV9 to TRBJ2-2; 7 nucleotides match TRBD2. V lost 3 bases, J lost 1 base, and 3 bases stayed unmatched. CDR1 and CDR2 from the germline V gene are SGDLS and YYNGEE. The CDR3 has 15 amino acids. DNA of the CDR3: TGTGCCAGCAGCGACGGGGGGATGAACACCGGGGAGCTGTTTTTT. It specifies CASSDGGMNTGELFF.

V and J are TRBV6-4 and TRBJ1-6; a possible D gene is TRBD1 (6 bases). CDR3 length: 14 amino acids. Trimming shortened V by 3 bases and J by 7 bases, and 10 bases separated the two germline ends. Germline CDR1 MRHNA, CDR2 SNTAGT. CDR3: CASSEGAPNSPLHF. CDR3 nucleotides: TGTGCCAGCAGTGAGGGGGCCCCCAATTCACCCCTCCACTTT.

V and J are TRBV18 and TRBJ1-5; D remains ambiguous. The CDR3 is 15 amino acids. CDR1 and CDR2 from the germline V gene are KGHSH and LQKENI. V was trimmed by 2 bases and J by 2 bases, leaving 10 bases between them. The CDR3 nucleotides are TGTGCCAGCTCACCAACACCCTCCGGCAATCAGCCCCAGCATTTT. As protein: CASSPTPSGNQPQHF.

DNA of the CDR3: TGTGCCATCTGGGGGGGGAAAAACTCTGGAAACACCATATATTTT. It translates to CAIWGGKNSGNTIYF. The chain combines TRBV6-5 with TRBJ1-3, with TRBD1 as a possible D gene (5 bases). V dropped 10 bases and J dropped 0 bases, with 16 bases sitting between them. Germline V CDR1 and CDR2: MNHEY, SVGAGI. The CDR3 runs to 15 residues.

Here the CDR3 DNA reads TGTGCCAGCAGTCCTCAGGGTAATGAAAAACTGTTTTTT. It codes for CASSPQGNEKLFF. The rearrangement uses TRBV27 and TRBJ1-4, with D perhaps TRBD1 (5 bases). The V gene lost 5 bases and the J gene lost 4 bases, with 8 bases spanning the gap. Germline V lookup: CDR1 MNHEY, CDR2 SMNVEV (reference sequence). This CDR3 spans 13 amino acids.

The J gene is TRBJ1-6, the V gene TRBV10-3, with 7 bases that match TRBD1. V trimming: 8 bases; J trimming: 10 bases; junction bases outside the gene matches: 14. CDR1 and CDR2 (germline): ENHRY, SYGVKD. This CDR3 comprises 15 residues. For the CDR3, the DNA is TGTGCCATCGGTGCGACAGGGCAATTCCTCTCACCCCTCCACTTT. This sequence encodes CAIGATGQFLSPLHF.

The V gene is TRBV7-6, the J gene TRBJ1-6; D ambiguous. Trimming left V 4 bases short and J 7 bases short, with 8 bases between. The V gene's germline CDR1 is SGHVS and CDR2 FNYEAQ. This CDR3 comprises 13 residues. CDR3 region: CASSSGPNSPLHF. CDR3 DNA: TGTGCCAGCAGCTCTGGGCCAAATTCACCCCTCCACTTT.

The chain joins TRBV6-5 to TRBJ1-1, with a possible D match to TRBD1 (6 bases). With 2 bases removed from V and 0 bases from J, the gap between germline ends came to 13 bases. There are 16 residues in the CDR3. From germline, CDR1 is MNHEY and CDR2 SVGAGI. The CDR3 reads CASSYQGTQMNTEAFF. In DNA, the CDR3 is TGTGCCAGCAGTTACCAAGGGACACAGATGAACACTGAAGCTTTCTTT.

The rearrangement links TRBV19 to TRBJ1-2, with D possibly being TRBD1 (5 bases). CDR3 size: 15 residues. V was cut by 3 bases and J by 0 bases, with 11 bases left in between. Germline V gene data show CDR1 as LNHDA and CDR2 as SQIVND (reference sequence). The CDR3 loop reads CASSIDDRANYGYTF. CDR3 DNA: TGTGCCAGTAGTATTGACGACAGAGCTAACTATGGCTACACCTTC. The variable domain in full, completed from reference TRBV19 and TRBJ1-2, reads DGGITQSPKYLFRKEGQNVTLSCEQNLNHDAMYWYRQDPGQGLRLIYYSQIVNDFQKGDIAEGYSVSREKKESFPLTVTSAQKNPTAFYLCASSIDDRANYGYTFGSGTRLTVV.

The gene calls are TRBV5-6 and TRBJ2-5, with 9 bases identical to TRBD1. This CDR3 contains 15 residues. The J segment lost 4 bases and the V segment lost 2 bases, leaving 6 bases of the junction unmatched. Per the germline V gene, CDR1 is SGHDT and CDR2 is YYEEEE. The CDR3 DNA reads TGTGCCAGCAGCTTTTTGGGACAGGGTCCAGAGACCCAGTACTTC. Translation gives CASSFLGQGPETQYF.